A single sample is the source of the 16 T cell receptor beta chains below, sequenced in a study of cytotoxic CD8 clonotypes in ibrutinib-treated CLL. Profiled with immunoSEQ multiplex PCR; TCRdb holds only in-frame clones, not every one. This table has about 68,000 clones, about 64% appearing once. The sequencing here drew on PBMCs, taken after 12 months of ibrutinib treatment. These receptors were obtained from a human donor with chronic lymphocytic leukemia.

This clone came up a few times. CDR3 sequence (DNA): TGTGCCAGCTCACCACCGTCACAGCCCTATGGCTACACCTTC. Translating it yields CASSPPSQPYGYTF. The J gene is TRBJ1-2, the V gene TRBV18; no clear D gene. Germline V lookup: CDR1 KGHSH, CDR2 LQKENI. The CDR3 length is 14 residues. The V gene lost 0 bases and the J gene lost 4 bases, with 9 bases spanning the gap. The complete variable domain, with remaining parts taken from reference TRBV18 and TRBJ1-2, reads NAGVMQNPRHLVRRRGQEARLRCSPMKGHSHVYWYRQLPEEGLKFMVYLQKENIIDESGMPKERFSAEFPKEGPSILRIQQVVRGDSAAYFCASSPPSQPYGYTFGSGTRLTVV.

The chain uses TRBV5-5 and TRBJ1-4; unclear D gene. This CDR3 comprises 15 residues. Germline V gives CDR1 SGHKS, CDR2 YYEKEE (reference sequence). Trimming pared 5 bases from V and 8 bases from J, leaving 19 bases between. For the CDR3, the DNA is TGTGCCAGCAGACGATATCTTTTAGATCGGGAAAAACTGTTTTTT. Translation gives CASRRYLLDREKLFF.

This clone was counted a few times. The CDR3 region has the DNA TGTGCCAGCACAATGGGCAATCAGCCCCAGCATTTT. It specifies CASTMGNQPQHF. The V and J genes are TRBV2 and TRBJ1-5; D not resolved. Trimming shortened V by 7 bases and J by 2 bases, and 6 bases separated the two germline ends. This CDR3 has 12 residues. CDR1 and CDR2 (germline): SNHLY, FYNNEI.

In its sample, this clone was seen a few times. The rearrangement uses TRBV9 and TRBJ2-5; the match to TRBD2 covers 7 bases. The CDR3 has 13 amino acids. The germline V gene has CDR1 SGDLS and CDR2 YYNGEE. J gave up 2 bases and V 8 bases, and 6 bases lay outside the gene matches. This CDR3 reads CASSGRGQETQYF. The CDR3 nucleotides are TGTGCCAGTTCAGGGCGGGGGCAAGAGACCCAGTACTTC.

V and J are TRBV6-5 and TRBJ1-5; TRBD1 aligns across 10 bases. Looked up from germline, CDR1 is MNHEY and CDR2 is SVGAGI. CDR3 length: 14 residues. Trimming took 4 bases from V and 7 from J; bases not matched to a gene: 4. CDR3 amino acids: CASSFGQGEQPQHF. The CDR3, as DNA: TGTGCCAGCAGTTTTGGACAGGGGGAACAGCCCCAGCATTTT.

This clone was found a few times. This chain links TRBV7-2 with TRBJ1-2; D gene unclear. The length of the CDR3 is 12 residues. Trimming took 1 base from V and 7 from J, leaving 7 bases between them. The germline gives CDR1 SGHTA, CDR2 FQGNSA. DNA for the CDR3: TGTGCCAGCAGCTTAGGCCCGGGTGGCTACACCTTC. Translated: CASSLGPGGYTF.

The V call is TRBV30, the J call TRBJ2-2, with D perhaps TRBD1 (5 bases). This CDR3 is built from 13 residues. Germline-derived CDR1 and CDR2 are GTSNPN and SVGIG (reference sequence). Trimming pared 2 bases from V and 3 bases from J, leaving 7 bases between. The CDR3 nucleotides read TGTGCCTGGAGTCTAGGGGACACCGGGGAGCTGTTTTTT. It translates to CAWSLGDTGELFF.

The V call is TRBV7-2, the J call TRBJ2-7; TRBD1 might be the D (6 bases). The CDR3 has 15 residues. The V gene's germline CDR1 is SGHTA and CDR2 FQGNSA. V was trimmed by 6 bases and J by 2 bases, leaving 17 bases between them. Here the CDR3 reads CASSILGGFTYEQYF. The CDR3 nucleotides read TGTGCCAGCAGTATATTAGGGGGTTTCACCTACGAGCAGTACTTC.

The rearrangement uses TRBV28 and TRBJ2-7; maybe TRBD1 (5 bases). V was shortened by 4 bases and J by 1 base, with 14 bases between the two germline ends. The CDR3 totals 15 residues. In germline, CDR1 is MDHEN, CDR2 SYDVKM. The DNA for the CDR3 is TGTGCCAGCAGTTCAACAGGTCTTCGGTCCTACGAGCAGTACTTC. It specifies CASSSTGLRSYEQYF.

The rearrangement joins TRBV7-9 to TRBJ2-5; D is possibly TRBD1 (6 bases). Germline values: CDR1 SEHNR, CDR2 FQNEAQ (reference sequence). Trimming took 2 bases from V and 1 from J, leaving 17 bases between them. CDR3 size: 17 residues. CDR3 sequence reads: CASSLTLAGTPQETQYF. CDR3 DNA: TGTGCCAGCAGCTTAACCTTAGCCGGGACACCCCAAGAGACCCAGTACTTC.

V gene TRBV9 combines with J gene TRBJ1-1; D unclear. This CDR3 is built from 14 residues. Per germline, CDR1 SGDLS and CDR2 YYNGEE. Deletions cut 4 bases from V and 4 bases from J, with 14 bases between. CDR3 coding DNA: TGTGCCAGCAGCCCGCTACTGGAGAGCACTGAAGCTTTCTTT. This encodes CASSPLLESTEAFF.

This clone was detected a few times. The chain joins TRBV27 to TRBJ2-2, with TRBD1 matching 8 bases. CDR3 length equals 16 residues. V trimming: 4 bases; J trimming: 7 bases; junction bases outside the gene matches: 11. CDR1 is MNHEY, CDR2 SMNVEV, per germline (reference sequence). The CDR3: CASSSLFRQGNGELFF. The DNA of the CDR3 is TGTGCCAGCAGTTCCCTGTTTAGACAGGGGAACGGGGAGCTGTTTTTT.

The chain has TRBV19 and TRBJ1-2; unclear D gene. Germline assignment: CDR1 LNHDA and CDR2 SQIVND (reference sequence). This CDR3 is 15 amino acids long. V gave up 3 bases and J gave up 0 bases, with 11 bases separating them. The CDR3 DNA reads as TGTGCCAGTAGTATGGCGTCCCAGCCTAACTATGGCTACACCTTC. Translation: CASSMASQPNYGYTF.

This chain links TRBV5-1 with TRBJ2-4; D tentatively reads TRBD1 or TRBD2 (5 bases each). V gave up 2 bases and J gave up 6 bases, with 12 bases separating them. CDR3 size: 14 residues. Germline CDR1 is SGHRS and CDR2 is YFSETQ. The CDR3 loop reads CASSFKGTGNIQYF. The CDR3 DNA follows: TGCGCCAGCAGCTTTAAGGGGACGGGAAACATTCAGTACTTC. The full variable domain, rest sourced from reference TRBV5-1 and TRBJ2-4, is KAGVTQTPRYLIKTRGQQVTLSCSPISGHRSVSWYQQTPGQGLQFLFEYFSETQRNKGNFPGRFSGRQFSNSRSEMNVSTLELGDSALYLCASSFKGTGNIQYFGAGTRLSVL.

The CDR3 DNA sequence: TGTGCCAGCACCCGGGGGCTTAAGGAAAAACTGTTTTTT. This translates into CASTRGLKEKLFF. V gene TRBV7-2 combines with J gene TRBJ1-4; tentative D call: TRBD1 (6 bases). Deletions cut 7 bases from V and 8 bases from J, with 14 bases between. Germline CDR1 reads SGHTA; CDR2 reads FQGNSA. This CDR3 has 13 amino acids.

The chain uses TRBV5-4 and TRBJ2-5; 8 bases are a match to TRBD1. The CDR3 has 14 residues. V lost 4 bases and J lost 2; bases outside the gene matches: 4. Germline loops: CDR1 SGHNT, CDR2 YYREEE (reference sequence). The CDR3 region is CASSRTGTQETQYF. The CDR3 DNA reads TGTGCCAGCAGCCGGACAGGGACGCAAGAGACCCAGTACTTC.